This T cell receptor beta chain was recovered during a study of healthy donors' naive CD4 and CD8 T cells. Overall study: Donors, half of them female, were 20-25, 40-50 or 60-70 years old. Points from the study as a whole: Positive CDR3 charge linked to CD4+ cells, negative to CD8+ cells. Naive CD4+ and CD8+ cells reportedly differed in usage of most V and J genes. Chains were not paired, since alpha and beta were sequenced in bulk.

Each TCR library used approximately 500 ng of total RNA and a linear amplification protocol. TCRdb passed the reads through MiXCR, listing each CDR3 protein once. The sample holds roughly 200,000 distinct CDR3 sequences; under 85% are singletons and the top ten take around 2%. From germline, CDR1 is MNHEY and CDR2 SVGAGI. The CDR3 totals 15 residues. V lost 7 bases to trimming and J lost 4 bases, with 14 bases between them. A word on this clonotype: What it recognizes is unknown.

This sequence was found in a pool of human donors in good health; the sample pools cells from several healthy donors. The V gene is TRBV6-5, the J gene TRBJ1-6; tentative D call: TRBD1 (5 bases). Sequenced material: naive CD4+ and CD8+ T cells sorted from blood, pooled from several donors. In DNA form, the CDR3 reads TGTGCCAGCACCAAGACAGCCCTTTATAATTCACCCCTCCACTTT. This codes for CASTKTALYNSPLHF.